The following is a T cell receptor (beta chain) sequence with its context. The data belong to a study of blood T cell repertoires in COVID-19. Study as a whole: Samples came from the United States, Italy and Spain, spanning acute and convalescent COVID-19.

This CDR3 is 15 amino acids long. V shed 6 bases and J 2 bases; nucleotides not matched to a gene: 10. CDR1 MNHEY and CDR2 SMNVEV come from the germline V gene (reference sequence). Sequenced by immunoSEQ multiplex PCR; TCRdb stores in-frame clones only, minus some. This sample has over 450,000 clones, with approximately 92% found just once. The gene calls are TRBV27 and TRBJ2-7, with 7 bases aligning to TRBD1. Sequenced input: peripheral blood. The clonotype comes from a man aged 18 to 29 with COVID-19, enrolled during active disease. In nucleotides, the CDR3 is TGTGCCAGCAGCCTAGCCCGGGACAGCACCTACGAGCAGTACTTC. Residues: CASSLARDSTYEQYF.